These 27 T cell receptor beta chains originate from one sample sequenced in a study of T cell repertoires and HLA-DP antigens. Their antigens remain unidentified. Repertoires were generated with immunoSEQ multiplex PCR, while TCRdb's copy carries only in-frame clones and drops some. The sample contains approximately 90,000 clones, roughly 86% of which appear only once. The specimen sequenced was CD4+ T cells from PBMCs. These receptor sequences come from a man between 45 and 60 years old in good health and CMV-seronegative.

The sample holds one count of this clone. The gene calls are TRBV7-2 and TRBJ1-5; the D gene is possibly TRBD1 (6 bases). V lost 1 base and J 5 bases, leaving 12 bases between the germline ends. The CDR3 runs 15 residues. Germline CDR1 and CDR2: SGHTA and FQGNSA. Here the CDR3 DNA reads TGTGCCAGCAGCTTAGATCCGGGGGGCCATCAGCCCCAGCATTTT. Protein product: CASSLDPGGHQPQHF.

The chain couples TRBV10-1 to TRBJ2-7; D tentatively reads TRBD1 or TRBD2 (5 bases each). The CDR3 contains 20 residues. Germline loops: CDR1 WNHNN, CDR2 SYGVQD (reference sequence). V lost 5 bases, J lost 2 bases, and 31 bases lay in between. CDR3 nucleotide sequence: TGCGCCAGCAGTCAGGTACAATGTCGGCCTGGGACGCTCGCACCCTACGAGCAGTACTTC. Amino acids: CASSQVQCRPGTLAPYEQYF.

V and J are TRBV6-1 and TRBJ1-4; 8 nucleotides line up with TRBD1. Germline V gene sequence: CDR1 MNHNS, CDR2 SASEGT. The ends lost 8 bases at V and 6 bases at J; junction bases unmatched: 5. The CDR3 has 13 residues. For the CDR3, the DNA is TGTGCCAGCGGTTCAGGGGGCCATGAAAAACTGTTTTTT. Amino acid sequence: CASGSGGHEKLFF.

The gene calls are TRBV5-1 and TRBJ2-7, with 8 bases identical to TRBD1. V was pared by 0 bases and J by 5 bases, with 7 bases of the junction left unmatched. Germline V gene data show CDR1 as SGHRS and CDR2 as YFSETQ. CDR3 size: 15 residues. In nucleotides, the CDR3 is TGCGCCAGCAGCTTGGCCGCAGGGGGCATCAACGAGCAGTACTTC. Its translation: CASSLAAGGINEQYF.

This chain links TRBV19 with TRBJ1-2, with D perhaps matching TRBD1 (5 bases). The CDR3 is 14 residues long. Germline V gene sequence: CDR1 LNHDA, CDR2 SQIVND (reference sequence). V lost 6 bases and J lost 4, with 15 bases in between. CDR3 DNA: TGTGCCAGTAGCTCAACCGGGACGGCCTATGGCTACACCTTC. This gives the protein CASSSTGTAYGYTF.

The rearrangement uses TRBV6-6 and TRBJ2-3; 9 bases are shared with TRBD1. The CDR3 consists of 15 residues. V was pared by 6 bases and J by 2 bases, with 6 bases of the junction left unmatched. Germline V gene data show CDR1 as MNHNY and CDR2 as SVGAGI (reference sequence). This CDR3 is CASSSDRGHTDTQYF. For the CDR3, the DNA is TGTGCCAGCAGCTCGGACAGGGGACACACAGATACGCAGTATTTT.

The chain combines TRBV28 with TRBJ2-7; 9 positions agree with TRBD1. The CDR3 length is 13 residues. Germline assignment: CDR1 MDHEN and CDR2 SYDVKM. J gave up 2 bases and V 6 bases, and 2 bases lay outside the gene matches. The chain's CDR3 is CASRGTGTYEQYF. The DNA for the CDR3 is TGTGCCAGCAGGGGGACAGGGACCTACGAGCAGTACTTC.

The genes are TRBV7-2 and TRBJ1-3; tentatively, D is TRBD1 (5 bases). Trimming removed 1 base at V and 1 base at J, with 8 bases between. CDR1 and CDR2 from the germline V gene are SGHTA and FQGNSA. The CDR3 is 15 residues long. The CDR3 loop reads CASSLGGASGNTIYF. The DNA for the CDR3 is TGTGCCAGCAGCTTAGGAGGGGCGTCTGGAAACACCATATATTTT.

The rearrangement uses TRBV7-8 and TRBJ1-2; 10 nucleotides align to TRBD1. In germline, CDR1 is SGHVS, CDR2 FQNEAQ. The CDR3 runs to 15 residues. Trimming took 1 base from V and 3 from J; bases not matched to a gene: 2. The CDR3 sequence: CASSLDGTGDYGYTF. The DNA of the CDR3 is TGTGCCAGCAGCTTAGACGGGACAGGGGACTATGGCTACACCTTC.

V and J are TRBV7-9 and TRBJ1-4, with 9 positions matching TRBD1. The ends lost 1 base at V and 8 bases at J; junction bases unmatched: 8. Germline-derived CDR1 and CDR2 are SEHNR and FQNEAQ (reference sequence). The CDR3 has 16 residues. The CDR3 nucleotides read TGTGCCAGCAGCTTAGGCCCCAACAGGGGGCGGGAAAAACTGTTTTTT. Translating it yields CASSLGPNRGREKLFF.

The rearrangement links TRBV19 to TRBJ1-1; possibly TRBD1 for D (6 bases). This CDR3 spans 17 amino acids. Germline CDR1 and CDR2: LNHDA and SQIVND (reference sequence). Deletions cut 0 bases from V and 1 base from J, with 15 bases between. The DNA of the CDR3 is TGTGCCAGTAGTATAGAACTCGCAGGGGTAGGGAACACTGAAGCTTTCTTT. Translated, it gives CASSIELAGVGNTEAFF.

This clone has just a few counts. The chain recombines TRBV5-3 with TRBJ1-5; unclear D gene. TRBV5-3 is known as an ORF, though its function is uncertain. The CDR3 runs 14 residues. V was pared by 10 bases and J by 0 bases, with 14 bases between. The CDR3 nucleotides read TGTGCCGGCCGGAGGTTTGTTAGCAATCAGCCCCAGCATTTT. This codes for CAGRRFVSNQPQHF.

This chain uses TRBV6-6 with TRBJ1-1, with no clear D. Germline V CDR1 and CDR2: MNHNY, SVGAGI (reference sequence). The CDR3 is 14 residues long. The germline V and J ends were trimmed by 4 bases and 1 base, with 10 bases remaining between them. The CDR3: CASSWGGGNTEAFF. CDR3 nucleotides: TGTGCCAGCAGTTGGGGAGGCGGGAACACTGAAGCTTTCTTT.

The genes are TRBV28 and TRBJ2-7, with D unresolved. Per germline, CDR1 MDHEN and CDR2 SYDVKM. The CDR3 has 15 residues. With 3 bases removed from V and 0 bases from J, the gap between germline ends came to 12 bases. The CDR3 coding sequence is TGTGCCAGCAGTTTTCTAGTCCGAAACTCCTACGAGCAGTACTTC. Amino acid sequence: CASSFLVRNSYEQYF.

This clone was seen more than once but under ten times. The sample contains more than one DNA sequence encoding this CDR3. CDR3 nucleotides: TGTGCCAGCTCACCACGCAGGGGCCACGAGCAGTACTTC. Translation gives CASSPRRGHEQYF. The gene calls are TRBV18 and TRBJ2-7; TRBD1 is a possible D gene (6 bases). Germline assignment: CDR1 KGHSH and CDR2 LQKENI. This CDR3 has 13 amino acids. Trimming pared 1 base from V and 5 bases from J, leaving 9 bases between.

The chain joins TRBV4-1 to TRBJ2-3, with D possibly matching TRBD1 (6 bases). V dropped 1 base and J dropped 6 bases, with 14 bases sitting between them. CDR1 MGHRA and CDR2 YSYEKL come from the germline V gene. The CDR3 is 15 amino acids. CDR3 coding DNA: TGCGCCAGCAGCCAAGCTGGGGGCGCCGGTGATACGCAGTATTTT. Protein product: CASSQAGGAGDTQYF.

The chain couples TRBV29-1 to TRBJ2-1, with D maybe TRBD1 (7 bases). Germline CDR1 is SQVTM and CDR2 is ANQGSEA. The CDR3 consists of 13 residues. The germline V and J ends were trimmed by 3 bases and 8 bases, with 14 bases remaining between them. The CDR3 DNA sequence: TGCAGCGTTGACCGTCCCAGGGGGGATGAGCAGTTCTTC. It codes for CSVDRPRGDEQFF.

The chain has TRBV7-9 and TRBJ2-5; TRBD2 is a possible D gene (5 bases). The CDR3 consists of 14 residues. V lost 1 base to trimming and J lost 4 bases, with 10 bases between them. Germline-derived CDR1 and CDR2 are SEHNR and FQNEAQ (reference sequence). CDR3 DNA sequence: TGTGCCAGCAGCTTAGAAAAAGCGGCAGAGACCCAGTACTTC. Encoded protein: CASSLEKAAETQYF.

CDR3: CASSLDLREGNSPLHF. DNA for the CDR3: TGTGCCAGCAGCTTAGATCTCCGGGAGGGTAATTCACCCCTCCACTTT. This sequence joins TRBV7-9 and TRBJ1-6; D is undetermined. Trimming removed 1 base at V and 6 bases at J, with 13 bases between. Germline V gene lookup returns CDR1 SEHNR and CDR2 FQNEAQ (reference sequence). The CDR3 has 16 residues.

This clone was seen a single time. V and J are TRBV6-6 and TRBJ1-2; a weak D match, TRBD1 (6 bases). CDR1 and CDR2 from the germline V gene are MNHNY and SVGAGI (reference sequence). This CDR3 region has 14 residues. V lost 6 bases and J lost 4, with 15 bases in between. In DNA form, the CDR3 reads TGTGCCAGCAGGATAACTGGACAGTCCTATGGCTACACCTTC. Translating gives CASRITGQSYGYTF.

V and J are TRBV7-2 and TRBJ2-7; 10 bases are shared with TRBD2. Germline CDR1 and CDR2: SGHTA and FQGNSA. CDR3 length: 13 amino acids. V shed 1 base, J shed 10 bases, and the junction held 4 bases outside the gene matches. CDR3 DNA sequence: TGTGCCAGCAGCTTAGGACTAGCGGGCATCCAGTACTTC. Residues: CASSLGLAGIQYF.

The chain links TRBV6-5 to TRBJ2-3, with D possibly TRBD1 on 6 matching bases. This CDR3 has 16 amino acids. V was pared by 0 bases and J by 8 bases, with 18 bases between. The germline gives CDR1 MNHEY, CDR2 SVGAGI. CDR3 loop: CASSYSSAGVGGTQYF. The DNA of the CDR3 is TGTGCCAGCAGTTACTCGAGCGCCGGAGTAGGGGGTACGCAGTATTTT.

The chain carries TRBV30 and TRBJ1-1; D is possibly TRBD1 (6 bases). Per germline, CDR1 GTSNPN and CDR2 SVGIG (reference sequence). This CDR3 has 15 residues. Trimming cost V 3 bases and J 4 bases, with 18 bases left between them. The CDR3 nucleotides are TGTGCCTGGAGCGCAGGGGCAGGGGTGGGCACTGAAGCTTTCTTT. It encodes CAWSAGAGVGTEAFF.

As DNA, the CDR3 is TGTGCCAGTAGTACGAGCGGCCGGGTTGCGAAAAACATTCAGTACTTC. Its translation: CASSTSGRVAKNIQYF. This chain links TRBV19 with TRBJ2-4; perhaps TRBD2 as D (5 bases). The V end lost 4 bases, the J end lost 4 bases, and 17 bases lay between the germline ends. This CDR3 is 16 amino acids long. Germline V gene sequence: CDR1 LNHDA, CDR2 SQIVND (reference sequence).

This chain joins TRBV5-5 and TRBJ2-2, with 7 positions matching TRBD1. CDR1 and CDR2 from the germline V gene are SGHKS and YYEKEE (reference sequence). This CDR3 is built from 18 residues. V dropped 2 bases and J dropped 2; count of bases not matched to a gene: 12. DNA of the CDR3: TGTGCCAGCAGCTTACCAGGGACAGCCAGCCCTAACACCGGGGAGCTGTTTTTT. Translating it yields CASSLPGTASPNTGELFF.

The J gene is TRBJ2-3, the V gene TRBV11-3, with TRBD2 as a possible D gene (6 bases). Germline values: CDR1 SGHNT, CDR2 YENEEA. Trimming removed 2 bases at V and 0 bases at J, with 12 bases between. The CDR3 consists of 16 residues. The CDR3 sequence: CASSLLGGDSTDTQYF. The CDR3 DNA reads TGTGCCAGCAGCTTATTAGGCGGGGATAGCACAGATACGCAGTATTTT.

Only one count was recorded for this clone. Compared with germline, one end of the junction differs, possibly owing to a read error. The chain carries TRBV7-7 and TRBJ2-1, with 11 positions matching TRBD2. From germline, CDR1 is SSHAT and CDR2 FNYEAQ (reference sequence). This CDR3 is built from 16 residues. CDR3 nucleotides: TGTGCTAGCAGCTTATCCCTGGGACTAGCGGCTAATGAGCAGTTCTTC. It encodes CASSLSLGLAANEQFF.